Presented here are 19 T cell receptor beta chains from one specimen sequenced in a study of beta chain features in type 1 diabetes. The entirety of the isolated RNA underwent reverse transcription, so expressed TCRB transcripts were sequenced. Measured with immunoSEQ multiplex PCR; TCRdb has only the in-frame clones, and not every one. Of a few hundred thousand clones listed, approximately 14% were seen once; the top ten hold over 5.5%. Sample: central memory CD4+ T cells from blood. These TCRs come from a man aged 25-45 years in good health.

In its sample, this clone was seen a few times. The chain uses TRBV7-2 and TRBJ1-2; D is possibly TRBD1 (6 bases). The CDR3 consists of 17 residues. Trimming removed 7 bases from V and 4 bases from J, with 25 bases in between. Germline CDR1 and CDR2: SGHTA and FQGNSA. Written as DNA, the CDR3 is TGTGCCAGCACCAGAGCCGACACAGGGTTTCGGGCCTATGGCTACACCTTC. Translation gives CASTRADTGFRAYGYTF.

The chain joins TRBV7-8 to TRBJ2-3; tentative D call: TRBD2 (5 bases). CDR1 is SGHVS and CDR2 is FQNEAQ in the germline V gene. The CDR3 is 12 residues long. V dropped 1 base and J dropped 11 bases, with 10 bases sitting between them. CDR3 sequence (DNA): TGTGCCAGCAGCTTAGGGCGAGGAGGGCAGTATTTT. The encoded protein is CASSLGRGGQYF. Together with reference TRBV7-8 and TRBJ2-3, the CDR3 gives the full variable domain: GAGVSQSPRYKVAKRGQDVALRCDPISGHVSLFWYQQALGQGPEFLTYFQNEAQLDKSGLPSDRFFAERPEGSVSTLKIQRTQQEDSAVYLCASSLGRGGQYFGPGTRLTVL.

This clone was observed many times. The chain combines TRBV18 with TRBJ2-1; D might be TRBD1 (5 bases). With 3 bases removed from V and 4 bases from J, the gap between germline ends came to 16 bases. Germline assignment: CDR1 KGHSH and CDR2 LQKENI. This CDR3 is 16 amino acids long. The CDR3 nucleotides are TGTGCCAGCTCACCTTCCCCTATCGACAGATACAATGAGCAGTTCTTC. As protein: CASSPSPIDRYNEQFF.

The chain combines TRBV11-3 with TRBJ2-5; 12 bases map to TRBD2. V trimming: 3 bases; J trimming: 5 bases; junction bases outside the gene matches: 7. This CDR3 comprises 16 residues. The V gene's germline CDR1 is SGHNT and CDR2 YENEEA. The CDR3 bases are TGTGCCAGCAGCTTTGCTAGCGGGAGGGCCGAGGAGACCCAGTACTTC. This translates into CASSFASGRAEETQYF.

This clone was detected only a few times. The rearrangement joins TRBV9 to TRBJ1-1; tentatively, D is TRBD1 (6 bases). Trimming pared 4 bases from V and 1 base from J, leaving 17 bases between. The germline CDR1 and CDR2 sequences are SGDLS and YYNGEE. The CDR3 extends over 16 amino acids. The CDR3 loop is CASSLGGGGRNTEAFF. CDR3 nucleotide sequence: TGTGCCAGCAGCCTAGGGGGAGGGGGTAGGAACACTGAAGCTTTCTTT.

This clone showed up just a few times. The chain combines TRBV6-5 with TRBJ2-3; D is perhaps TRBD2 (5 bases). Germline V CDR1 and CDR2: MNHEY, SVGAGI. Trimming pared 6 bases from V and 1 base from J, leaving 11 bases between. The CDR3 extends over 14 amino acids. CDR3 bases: TGTGCCAGCAGACGAGGGTTTGGCACAGATACGCAGTATTTT. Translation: CASRRGFGTDTQYF.

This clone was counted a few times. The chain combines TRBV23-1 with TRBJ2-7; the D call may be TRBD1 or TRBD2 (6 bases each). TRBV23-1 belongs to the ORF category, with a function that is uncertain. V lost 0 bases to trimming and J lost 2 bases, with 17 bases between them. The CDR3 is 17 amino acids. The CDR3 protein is CASSQSSQTGAPYEQYF. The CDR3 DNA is TGCGCCAGCAGTCAATCCTCACAGACGGGGGCGCCCTACGAGCAGTACTTC.

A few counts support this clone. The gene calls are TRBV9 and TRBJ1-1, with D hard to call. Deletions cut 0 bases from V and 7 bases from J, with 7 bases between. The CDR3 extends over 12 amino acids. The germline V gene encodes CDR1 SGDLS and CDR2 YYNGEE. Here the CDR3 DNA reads TGTGCCAGCAGCGTAGTCGGAGGTGAAGCTTTCTTT. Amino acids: CASSVVGGEAFF.

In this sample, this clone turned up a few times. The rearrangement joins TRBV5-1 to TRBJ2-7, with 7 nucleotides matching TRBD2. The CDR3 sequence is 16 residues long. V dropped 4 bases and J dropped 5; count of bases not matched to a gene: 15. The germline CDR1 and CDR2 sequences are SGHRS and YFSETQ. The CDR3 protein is CASSVGGRGLTDEQYF. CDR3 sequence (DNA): TGCGCCAGCAGCGTGGGAGGGCGGGGACTTACGGACGAGCAGTACTTC.

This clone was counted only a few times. For the CDR3, the DNA is TGCAGCGTCCAAAGAGGGGGAGGCGATACGCAGTATTTT. This codes for CSVQRGGGDTQYF. This chain links TRBV29-1 with TRBJ2-3; perhaps D is TRBD1 or TRBD2 (6 bases each). CDR1 and CDR2 from the germline V gene are SQVTM and ANQGSEA. Trimming cost V 6 bases and J 6 bases, with 16 bases left between them. The CDR3 is 13 amino acids.

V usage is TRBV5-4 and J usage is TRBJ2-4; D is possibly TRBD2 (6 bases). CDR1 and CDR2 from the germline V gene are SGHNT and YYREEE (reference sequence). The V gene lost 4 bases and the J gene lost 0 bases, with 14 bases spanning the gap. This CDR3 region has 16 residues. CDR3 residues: CASSPRDSLAKNIQYF. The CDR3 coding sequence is TGTGCCAGCAGCCCCCGGGACTCCCTAGCCAAAAACATTCAGTACTTC. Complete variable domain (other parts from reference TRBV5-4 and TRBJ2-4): ETGVTQSPTHLIKTRGQQVTLRCSSQSGHNTVSWYQQALGQGPQFIFQYYREEENGRGNFPPRFSGLQFPNYSSELNVNALELDDSALYLCASSPRDSLAKNIQYFGAGTRLSVL.

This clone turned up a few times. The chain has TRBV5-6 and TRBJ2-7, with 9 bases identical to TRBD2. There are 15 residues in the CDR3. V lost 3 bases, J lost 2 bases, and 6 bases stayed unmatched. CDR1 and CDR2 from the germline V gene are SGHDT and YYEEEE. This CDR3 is CASSSGTSFPYEQYV. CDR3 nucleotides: TGTGCCAGCAGCTCCGGGACTAGCTTTCCCTACGAGCAGTACGTC.

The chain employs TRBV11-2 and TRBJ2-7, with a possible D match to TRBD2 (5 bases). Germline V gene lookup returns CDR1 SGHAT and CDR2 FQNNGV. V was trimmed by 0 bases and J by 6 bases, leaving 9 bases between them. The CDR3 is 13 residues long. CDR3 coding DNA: TGTGCCAGCAGCTTAGACCCTGGGAGCGAGCAGTACTTC. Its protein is CASSLDPGSEQYF.

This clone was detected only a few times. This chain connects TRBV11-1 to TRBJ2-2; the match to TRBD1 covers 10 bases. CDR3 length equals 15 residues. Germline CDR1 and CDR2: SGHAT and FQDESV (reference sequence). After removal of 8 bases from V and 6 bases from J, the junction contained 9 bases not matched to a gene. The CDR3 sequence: CASEVGQGDAGELFF. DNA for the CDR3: TGTGCCAGCGAAGTTGGACAGGGGGATGCCGGGGAGCTGTTTTTT.

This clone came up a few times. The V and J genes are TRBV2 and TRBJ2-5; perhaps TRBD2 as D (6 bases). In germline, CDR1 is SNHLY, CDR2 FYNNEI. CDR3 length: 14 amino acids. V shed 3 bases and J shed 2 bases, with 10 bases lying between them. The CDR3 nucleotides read TGTGCCAGCAGTGATTGGGCGGGGCAAGAGACCCAGTACTTC. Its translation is CASSDWAGQETQYF.

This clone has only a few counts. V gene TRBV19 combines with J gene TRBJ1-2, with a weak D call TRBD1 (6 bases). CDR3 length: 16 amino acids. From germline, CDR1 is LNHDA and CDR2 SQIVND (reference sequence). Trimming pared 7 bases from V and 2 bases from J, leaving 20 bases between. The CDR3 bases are TGTGCCAGTAACGATTTAGGACAGCGTTCAAACTATGGCTACACCTTC. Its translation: CASNDLGQRSNYGYTF.

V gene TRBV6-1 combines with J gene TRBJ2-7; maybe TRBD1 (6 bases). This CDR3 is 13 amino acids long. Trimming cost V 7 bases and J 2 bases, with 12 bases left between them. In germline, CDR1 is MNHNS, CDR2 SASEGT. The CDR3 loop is CASMAGDTYEQYV. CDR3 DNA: TGTGCCAGCATGGCAGGGGATACCTACGAGCAGTACGTC.

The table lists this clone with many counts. CDR3 DNA: TGTGCCAGCAGCCTGGACAGGTATTCACCCCTCCACTTT. Translated, it gives CASSLDRYSPLHF. The V call is TRBV5-4, the J call TRBJ1-6, with 7 bases matching TRBD1. The CDR3 contains 13 residues. Germline loops: CDR1 SGHNT, CDR2 YYREEE (reference sequence). J gave up 8 bases and V 4 bases, and 3 bases lay outside the gene matches. Supplemented by reference TRBV5-4 and TRBJ1-6, the full variable domain reads ETGVTQSPTHLIKTRGQQVTLRCSSQSGHNTVSWYQQALGQGPQFIFQYYREEENGRGNFPPRFSGLQFPNYSSELNVNALELDDSALYLCASSLDRYSPLHFGNGTRLTVT.

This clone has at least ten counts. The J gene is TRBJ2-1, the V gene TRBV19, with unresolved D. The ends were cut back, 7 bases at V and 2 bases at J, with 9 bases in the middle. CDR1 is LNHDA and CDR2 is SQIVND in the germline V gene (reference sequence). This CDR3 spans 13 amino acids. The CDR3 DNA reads TGTGCCAGTATTGGGAAAACCTACAATGAGCAGTTCTTC. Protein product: CASIGKTYNEQFF.